This is a list of T cell receptor beta chains from one sample in a study of control samples from healthy donors and cancer patients. TCRdb keeps only in-frame clones here, not all; method: immunoSEQ multiplex PCR. This sample has 150,000 to 200,000 clones, with 90% found just once. The specimen sequenced was blood. The receptors stem from a woman between 50 and 59 years old in good health. CDR3s include the opening cysteine and the closing phenylalanine or tryptophan. D genes are given only for firm matches. Clone size is stated in some rows and not others, as once, few, many or a class when expanded.

clone size	D gene	J gene	V gene	CDR3 protein	CDR3 DNA
NA	TRBD1	TRBJ1-6	TRBV18	CASSPGTDNSPLHF	TGTGCCAGCTCACCCGGGACAGATAATTCACCCCTCCACTTT
NA	TRBD1	TRBJ1-2	TRBV5-3	CARSTRKDRSYGYTF	TGTGCCAGAAGCACCCGAAAGGACAGGAGCTATGGCTACACCTTC
few	TRBD1	TRBJ1-5	TRBV28	CASSSGTGSRQPQHF	TGTGCCAGCAGTTCCGGGACAGGTAGTCGTCAGCCCCAGCATTTT
NA	NA	TRBJ2-1	TRBV30	CAWSVGLTRTEVQFDEQFF	TGTGCCTGGAGTGTAGGGTTAACCAGGACAGAAGTTCAATTCGATGAGCAGTTCTTC
NA	NA	TRBJ1-1	TRBV3-1/TRBV3-2	CASSQAGTPFEAFF	TGTGCCAGCAGCCAAGCCGGGACTCCTTTTGAAGCTTTCTTT
once	TRBD1	TRBJ2-5	TRBV27	CASSRSGTGGTSHQYF	TGTGCCAGCAGTCGGTCCGGGACAGGGGGCACAAGTCACCAGTACTTC
NA	NA	TRBJ1-1	TRBV10-3	CAISAEPTEAFF	TGTGCCATCAGTGCTGAGCCCACTGAAGCTTTCTTT
NA	NA	TRBJ2-7	TRBV5-1	CASSSTFEQYF	TGCGCCAGCAGCTCCACGTTCGAGCAGTACTTC
NA	NA	TRBJ1-4	TRBV7-2	CASSRRSGEKLFF	TGTGCCAGCAGCCGAAGGTCCGGGGAAAAACTGTTTTTT
NA	TRBD1	TRBJ1-2	TRBV28	CASSPQGGDAFYGYTF	TGTGCCAGCAGTCCCCAGGGGGGGGATGCATTCTATGGCTACACCTTC
NA	NA	TRBJ2-5	TRBV7-3	CASSPSSGETQYF	TGTGCCAGCAGCCCCTCGAGCGGGGAGACCCAGTACTTC
NA	NA	TRBJ2-1	TRBV11-3	CASSPGRDTYNEQFF	TGTGCCAGCAGCCCAGGCCGGGACACCTACAATGAGCAGTTCTTC
NA	NA	TRBJ1-4	TRBV7-9	CASSSTQGPLFF	TGTGCCAGCAGCTCGACCCAGGGACCACTGTTTTTT
NA	TRBD2	TRBJ2-3	TRBV7-9	CASSLGLAGGTDTQYF	TGTGCCAGCAGCTTAGGACTAGCGGGTGGGACAGATACGCAGTATTTT
few	TRBD2	TRBJ2-7	TRBV5-1	CASRFSGSAASYEQYF	TGCGCCAGCAGATTTAGCGGGAGTGCAGCCTCCTACGAGCAGTACTTC
NA	NA	TRBJ1-6	TRBV7-3	CASSPTVNSPLHF	TGTGCCAGCAGCCCAACAGTAAATTCACCCCTCCACTTT
once	NA	TRBJ1-5	TRBV27	CASSLGNQPQHF	TGTGCCAGCAGTTTAGGCAATCAGCCCCAGCATTTT
few	NA	TRBJ1-1	TRBV30	CAWSVRWGVTAPGSTEAFF	TGTGCCTGGAGTGTACGGTGGGGAGTGACAGCTCCTGGCAGCACTGAAGCTTTCTTT
NA	NA	TRBJ1-6	TRBV25-1	CASSPRGGRTFNSPLHF	TGTGCCAGCAGTCCTCGAGGAGGTCGAACCTTTAATTCACCCCTCCACTTT
NA	NA	TRBJ2-7	TRBV21-1	CAGGSYEQYF	TGTGCTGGCGGGTCCTACGAGCAGTACTTC
NA	NA	TRBJ1-1	TRBV30	CAWSVARAGLVNTEAFF	TGTGCCTGGAGTGTTGCTAGGGCGGGGTTGGTGAACACTGAAGCTTTCTTT
NA	NA	TRBJ1-4	TRBV4-3	CASSPRGPTNEKLFF	TGCGCCAGCAGCCCGCGCGGGCCAACTAATGAAAAACTGTTTTTT
NA	NA	TRBJ1-5	TRBV18	CASSLTGNQPQHF	TGTGCCAGCTCGTTGACAGGCAATCAGCCCCAGCATTTT
NA	NA	TRBJ2-1	TRBV10-3	CAISESTDEQFF	TGTGCCATCAGTGAGTCGACAGATGAGCAGTTCTTC
NA	NA	TRBJ1-1	TRBV12-3/TRBV12-4	CASSFGGGTEAFF	TGTGCCAGCAGTTTCGGAGGGGGCACTGAAGCTTTCTTT
once	TRBD2	TRBJ2-7	TRBV18	CASSSTSVEYEQYF	TGTGCCAGCTCATCGACTAGCGTGGAGTACGAGCAGTACTTC
NA	NA	TRBJ2-2	TRBV7-9	CASSLFPGELFF	TGTGCCAGCAGCTTGTTTCCCGGGGAGCTGTTTTTT
NA	NA	TRBJ2-7	TRBV29-1	CSIRTGRNSYEQYF	TGCAGCATTCGGACGGGACGGAATTCCTACGAGCAGTACTTC
NA	NA	TRBJ2-5	TRBV19	CAISEGGRETQYF	TGTGCCATCTCCGAAGGAGGACGAGAGACCCAGTACTTC
NA	NA	TRBJ1-1	TRBV4-3	CASSQGDSGGGKAFF	TGCGCCAGCAGCCAAGGTGATTCGGGCGGGGGCAAAGCTTTCTTT
NA	NA	TRBJ1-4	TRBV3-1/TRBV3-2	CASSRGGEKLFF	TGTGCCAGTTCCCGGGGGGGGGAAAAACTGTTTTTT
medium-sized	NA	TRBJ1-2	TRBV10-3	CAISESTSGYTF	TGTGCCATCAGTGAGTCGACTTCTGGCTACACCTTC
NA	NA	TRBJ1-5	TRBV6-5	CASSYYKDTPQHF	TGTGCCAGCAGTTACTATAAGGACACGCCCCAGCATTTT
NA	TRBD1	TRBJ2-2	TRBV5-1	CASSHRTGGTGELFF	TGCGCCAGCAGCCACCGGACAGGGGGCACCGGGGAGCTGTTTTTT
NA	NA	TRBJ2-7	TRBV5-6	CASSLGTVHEQYF	TGTGCCAGCAGCTTGGGGACGGTCCACGAGCAGTACTTC
NA	NA	TRBJ2-7	TRBV4-3	CASSQDHSAAYEQYF	TGCGCCAGCAGCCAAGACCACAGCGCTGCCTACGAGCAGTACTTC
NA	NA	TRBJ1-4	TRBV6-5	CASSSVLGEKLFF	TGTGCCAGCAGTTCCGTTTTGGGTGAAAAACTGTTTTTT
NA	TRBD2	TRBJ2-1	TRBV5-1	CASSFKLAGGSTEQFF	TGCGCCAGCAGCTTCAAACTAGCGGGAGGGTCAACTGAGCAGTTCTTC
NA	TRBD1	TRBJ1-3	TRBV19	CASREWGQQGNTIYF	TGTGCCAGTAGAGAGTGGGGACAGCAGGGAAACACCATATATTTT
NA	TRBD2	TRBJ2-1	TRBV11-3	CASSLDLGGNEQFF	TGTGCCAGCAGCTTAGATTTGGGGGGGAATGAGCAGTTCTTC
NA	NA	TRBJ2-6	TRBV28	CASSLLRSGANVLTF	TGTGCCAGCAGCCTCCTACGCTCTGGGGCCAACGTCCTGACTTTC
NA	TRBD1	TRBJ2-7	TRBV7-9	CASSLRDRADEQYF	TGTGCCAGCAGCTTACGAGACAGGGCGGACGAGCAGTACTTC
NA	NA	TRBJ2-7	TRBV30	CAWSKGQSYEQYF	TGTGCCTGGAGCAAAGGACAGTCCTACGAGCAGTACTTC
NA	TRBD1	TRBJ2-1	TRBV7-9	CASSHQGDRSYNEQFF	TGTGCCAGCAGCCACCAGGGGGACCGCTCCTACAATGAGCAGTTCTTC
once	NA	TRBJ1-5	TRBV7-8	CASSSDPNQPQHF	TGTGCCAGCAGCTCGGACCCCAATCAGCCCCAGCATTTT
NA	NA	TRBJ2-2	TRBV10-3	CAISESRGANTGELFF	TGTGCCATCAGTGAGTCGAGAGGGGCTAACACCGGGGAGCTGTTTTTT
NA	TRBD1	TRBJ1-6	TRBV7-9	CASSLAQGNNSPLHF	TGTGCCAGCAGCTTAGCACAGGGGAATAATTCACCCCTCCACTTT
NA	NA	TRBJ2-7	TRBV19	CASSIQGTTLGSYEQYF	TGTGCCAGTAGTATCCAGGGGACGACTTTGGGCTCCTACGAGCAGTACTTC
NA	NA	TRBJ1-5	TRBV18	CASSPGGHSNQPQHF	TGTGCCAGCTCACCGGGGGGGCATAGCAATCAGCCCCAGCATTTT
NA	NA	TRBJ2-6	TRBV24-1	CATSAAGANVLTF	TGTGCCACCAGTGCCGCTGGGGCCAACGTCCTGACTTTC
NA	TRBD2	TRBJ2-5	TRBV24-1	CATSDLQGLAGETQYF	TGTGCCACCAGTGATTTGCAGGGACTAGCTGGAGAGACCCAGTACTTC
NA	NA	TRBJ1-4	TRBV5-1	CASSKGQGGNEKLFF	TGCGCCAGCAGCAAAGGGCAGGGTGGGAATGAAAAACTGTTTTTT
once	NA	TRBJ1-1	TRBV12-3/TRBV12-4	CASSLGGSDAFF	TGTGCCAGCAGTTTGGGAGGGAGTGACGCTTTCTTT
NA	NA	TRBJ1-3	TRBV19	CASRSPNGNTIYF	TGTGCCAGTCGTTCCCCAAACGGAAACACCATATATTTT
once	NA	TRBJ1-3	TRBV12-3/TRBV12-4	CASNRVGTIYF	TGTGCCAGCAACAGGGTGGGCACCATATATTTT
NA	NA	TRBJ1-2	TRBV28	CASSTKTGTYGYTF	TGTGCCAGCAGTACCAAGACGGGTACTTATGGCTACACCTTC